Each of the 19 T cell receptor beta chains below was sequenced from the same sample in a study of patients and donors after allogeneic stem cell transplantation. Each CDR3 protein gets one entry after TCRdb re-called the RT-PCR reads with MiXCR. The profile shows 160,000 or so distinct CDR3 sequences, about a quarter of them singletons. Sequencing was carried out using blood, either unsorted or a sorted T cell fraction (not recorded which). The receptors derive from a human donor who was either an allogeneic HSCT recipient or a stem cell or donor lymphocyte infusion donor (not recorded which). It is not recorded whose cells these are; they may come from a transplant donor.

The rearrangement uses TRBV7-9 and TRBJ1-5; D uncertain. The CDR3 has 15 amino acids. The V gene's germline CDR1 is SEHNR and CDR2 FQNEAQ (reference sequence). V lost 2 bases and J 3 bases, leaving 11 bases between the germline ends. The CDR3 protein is CASSLSQELNQPQHF. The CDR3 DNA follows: TGTGCCAGCAGCTTAAGTCAGGAGCTCAATCAGCCCCAGCATTTT.

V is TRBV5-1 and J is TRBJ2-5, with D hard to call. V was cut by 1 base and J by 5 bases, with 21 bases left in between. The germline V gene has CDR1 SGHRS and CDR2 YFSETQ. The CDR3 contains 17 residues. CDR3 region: CASSLFVGWEFEETQYF. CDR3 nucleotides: TGCGCCAGCAGCTTGTTTGTCGGTTGGGAATTTGAGGAGACCCAGTACTTC.

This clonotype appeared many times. The CDR3 is CASNIGPNTEAFF. Written as DNA, the CDR3 is TGTGCCAGCAATATCGGACCGAACACTGAAGCTTTCTTT. The V call is TRBV12-3 or TRBV12-4, the J call TRBJ1-1, with D unresolved. This CDR3 comprises 13 residues. The V gene lost 7 bases and the J gene lost 1 base, with 10 bases spanning the gap.

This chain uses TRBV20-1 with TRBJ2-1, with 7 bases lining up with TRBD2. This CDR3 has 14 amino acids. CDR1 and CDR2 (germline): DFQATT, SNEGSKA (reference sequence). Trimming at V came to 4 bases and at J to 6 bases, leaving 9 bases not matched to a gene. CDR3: CSAKVRERINEQFF. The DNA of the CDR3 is TGCAGTGCTAAAGTGCGGGAGAGGATCAATGAGCAGTTCTTC.

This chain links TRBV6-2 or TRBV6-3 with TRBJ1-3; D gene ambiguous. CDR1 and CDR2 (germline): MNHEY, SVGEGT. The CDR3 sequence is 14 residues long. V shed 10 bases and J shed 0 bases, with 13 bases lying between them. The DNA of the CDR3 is TGTGCCACCTCGACCGGACTCTCTGGAAACACCATATATTTT. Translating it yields CATSTGLSGNTIYF.

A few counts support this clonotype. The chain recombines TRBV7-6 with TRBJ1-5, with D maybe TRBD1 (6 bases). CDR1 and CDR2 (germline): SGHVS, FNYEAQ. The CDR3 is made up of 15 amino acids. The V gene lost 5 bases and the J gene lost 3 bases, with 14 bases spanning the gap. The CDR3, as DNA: TGTGCCAGCAGCGTCAGGACAGACTCCAATCAGCCCCAGCATTTT. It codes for CASSVRTDSNQPQHF.

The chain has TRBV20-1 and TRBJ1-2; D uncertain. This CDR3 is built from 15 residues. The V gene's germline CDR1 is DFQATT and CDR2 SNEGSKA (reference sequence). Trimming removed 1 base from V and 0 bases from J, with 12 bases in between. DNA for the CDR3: TGCAGTGCTAGAGGAAGGGTTTTAGCTAACTATGGCTACACCTTC. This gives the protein CSARGRVLANYGYTF.

The CDR3, as DNA: TGTGCCAGCAGCTCCGATGGGGGGGCCCCTAACTATGGCTACACCTTC. It is translated as CASSSDGGAPNYGYTF. V gene TRBV7-9 combines with J gene TRBJ1-2; possibly TRBD1 for D (6 bases). Germline lookup yields CDR1 SEHNR and CDR2 FQNEAQ (reference sequence). CDR3 size: 16 residues. V was clipped by 4 bases and J by 0 bases, with 15 bases between them. Combining the CDR3 with reference TRBV7-9 and TRBJ1-2 gives the whole variable domain DTGVSQNPRHKITKRGQNVTFRCDPISEHNRLYWYRQTLGQGPEFLTYFQNEAQLEKSRLLSDRFSAERPKGSFSTLEIQRTEQGDSAMYLCASSSDGGAPNYGYTFGSGTRLTVV.

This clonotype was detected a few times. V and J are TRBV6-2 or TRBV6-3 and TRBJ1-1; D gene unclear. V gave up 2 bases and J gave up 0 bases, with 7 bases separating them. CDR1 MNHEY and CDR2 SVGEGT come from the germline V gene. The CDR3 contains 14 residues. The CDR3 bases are TGTGCCAGCAGTTACCGGCGGCTGAACACTGAAGCTTTCTTT. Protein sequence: CASSYRRLNTEAFF.

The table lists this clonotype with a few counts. In nucleotides, the CDR3 is TGTGCCAGCAGTTCCCCTGACAGGGGGCGGACCGGGGAGCTGTTTTTT. It is translated as CASSSPDRGRTGELFF. This rearrangement joins TRBV12-3 or TRBV12-4 to TRBJ2-2; 10 bases line up with TRBD1. With V trimmed by 4 bases and J by 5 bases, 7 bases remained unmatched. The CDR3 spans 16 residues.

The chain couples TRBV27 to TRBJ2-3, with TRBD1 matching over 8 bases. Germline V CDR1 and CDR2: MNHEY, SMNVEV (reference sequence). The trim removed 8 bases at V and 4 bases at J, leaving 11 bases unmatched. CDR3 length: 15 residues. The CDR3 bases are TGTGCCAGCGGAAGGACAGGGAGAATGCCAGATACGCAGTATTTT. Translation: CASGRTGRMPDTQYF.

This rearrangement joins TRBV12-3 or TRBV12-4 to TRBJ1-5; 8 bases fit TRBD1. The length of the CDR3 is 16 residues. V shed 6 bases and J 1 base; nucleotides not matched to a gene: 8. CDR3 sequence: CASSTGQGPSNQPQHF. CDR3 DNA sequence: TGTGCCAGCAGCACTGGACAGGGACCAAGCAATCAGCCCCAGCATTTT.

The CDR3 bases are TGTGCCAGCAGTTACGTAGCGGGGGCGAACACCGGGGAGCTGTTTTTT. It yields the protein CASSYVAGANTGELFF. The V gene is TRBV6-6, the J gene TRBJ2-2; 9 bases match TRBD2. V lost 2 bases and J lost 0; bases outside the gene matches: 1. The length of the CDR3 is 16 residues. Germline V lookup: CDR1 MNHNY, CDR2 SVGAGI (reference sequence).

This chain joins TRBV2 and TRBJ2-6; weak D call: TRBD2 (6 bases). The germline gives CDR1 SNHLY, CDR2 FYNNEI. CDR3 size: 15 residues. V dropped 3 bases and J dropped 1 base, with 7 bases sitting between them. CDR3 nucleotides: TGTGCCAGCAGTGAGGACTATTCTGGGGCCAACGTCCTGACTTTC. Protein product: CASSEDYSGANVLTF.

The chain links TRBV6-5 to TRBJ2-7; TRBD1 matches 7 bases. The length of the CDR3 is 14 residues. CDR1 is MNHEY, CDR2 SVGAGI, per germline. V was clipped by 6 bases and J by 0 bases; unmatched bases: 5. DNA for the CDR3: TGTGCCAGCAGCGCAGGACAGGACTCCTACGAGCAGTACTTC. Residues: CASSAGQDSYEQYF.

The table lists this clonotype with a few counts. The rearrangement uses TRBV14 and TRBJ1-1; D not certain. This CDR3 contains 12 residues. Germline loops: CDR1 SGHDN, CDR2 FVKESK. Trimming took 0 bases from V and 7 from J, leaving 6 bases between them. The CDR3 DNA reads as TGTGCCAGCAGCCAAGATTGGGGTGAAGCTTTCTTT. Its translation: CASSQDWGEAFF. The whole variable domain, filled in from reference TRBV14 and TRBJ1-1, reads EAGVTQFPSHSVIEKGQTVTLRCDPISGHDNLYWYRRVMGKEIKFLLHFVKESKQDESGMPNNRFLAERTGGTYSTLKVQPAELEDSGVYFCASSQDWGEAFFGQGTRLTVV.

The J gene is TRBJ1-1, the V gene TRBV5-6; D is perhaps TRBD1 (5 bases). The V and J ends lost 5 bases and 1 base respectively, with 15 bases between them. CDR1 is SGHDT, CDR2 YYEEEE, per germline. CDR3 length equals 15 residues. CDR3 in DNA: TGTGCCAGCAGGCCAGGCCGGCAGGGGAACACTGAAGCTTTCTTT. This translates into CASRPGRQGNTEAFF. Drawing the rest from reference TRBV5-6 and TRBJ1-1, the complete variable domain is DAGVTQSPTHLIKTRGQQVTLRCSPKSGHDTVSWYQQALGQGPQFIFQYYEEEERQRGNFPDRFSGHQFPNYSSELNVNALLLGDSALYLCASRPGRQGNTEAFFGQGTRLTVV.

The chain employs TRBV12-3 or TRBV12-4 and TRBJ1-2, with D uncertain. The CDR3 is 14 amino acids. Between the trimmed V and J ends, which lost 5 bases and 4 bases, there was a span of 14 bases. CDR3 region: CASSRFVAAYGYTF. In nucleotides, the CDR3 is TGTGCCAGCAGTCGCTTCGTTGCAGCCTATGGCTACACCTTC.

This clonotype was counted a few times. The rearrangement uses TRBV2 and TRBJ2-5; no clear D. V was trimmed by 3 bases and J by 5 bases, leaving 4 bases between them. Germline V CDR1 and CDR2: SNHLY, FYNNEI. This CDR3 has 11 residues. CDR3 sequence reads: CASSDGETQYF. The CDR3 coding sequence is TGTGCCAGCAGTGACGGGGAGACCCAGTACTTC.